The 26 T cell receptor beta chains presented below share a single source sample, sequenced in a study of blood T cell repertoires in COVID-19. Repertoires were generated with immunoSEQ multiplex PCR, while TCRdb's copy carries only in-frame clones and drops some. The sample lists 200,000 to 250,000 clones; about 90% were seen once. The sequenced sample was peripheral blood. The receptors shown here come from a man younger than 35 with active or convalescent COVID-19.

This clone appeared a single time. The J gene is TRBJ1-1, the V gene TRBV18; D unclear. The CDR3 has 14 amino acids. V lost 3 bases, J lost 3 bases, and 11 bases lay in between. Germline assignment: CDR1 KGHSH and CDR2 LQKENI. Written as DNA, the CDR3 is TGTGCCAGCTCACCTACACGAGGTCACACTGAAGCTTTCTTT. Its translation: CASSPTRGHTEAFF.

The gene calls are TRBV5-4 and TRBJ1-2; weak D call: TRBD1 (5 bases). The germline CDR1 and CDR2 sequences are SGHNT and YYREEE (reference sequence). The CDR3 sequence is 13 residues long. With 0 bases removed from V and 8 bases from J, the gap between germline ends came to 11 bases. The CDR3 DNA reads TGTGCCAGCAGCTTGGCAACAGGAGACGGCTACACCTTC. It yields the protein CASSLATGDGYTF.

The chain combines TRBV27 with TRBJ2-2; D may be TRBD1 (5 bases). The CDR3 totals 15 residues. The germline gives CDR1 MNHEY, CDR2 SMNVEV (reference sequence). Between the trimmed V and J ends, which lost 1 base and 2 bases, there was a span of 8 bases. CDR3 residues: CASSLLGHNTGELFF. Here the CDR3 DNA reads TGTGCCAGCAGTTTATTGGGGCACAACACCGGGGAGCTGTTTTTT.

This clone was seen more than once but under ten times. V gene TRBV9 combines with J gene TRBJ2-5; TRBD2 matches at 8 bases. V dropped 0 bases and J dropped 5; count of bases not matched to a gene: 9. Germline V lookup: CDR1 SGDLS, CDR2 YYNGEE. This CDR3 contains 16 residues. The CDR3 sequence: CASSVGTGGPVETQYF. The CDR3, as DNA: TGTGCCAGCAGCGTAGGTACGGGAGGGCCGGTTGAGACCCAGTACTTC. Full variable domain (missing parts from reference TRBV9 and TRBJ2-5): DSGVTQTPKHLITATGQRVTLRCSPRSGDLSVYWYQQSLDQGLQFLIQYYNGEERAKGNILERFSAQQFPDLHSELNLSSLELGDSALYFCASSVGTGGPVETQYFGPGTRLLVL.

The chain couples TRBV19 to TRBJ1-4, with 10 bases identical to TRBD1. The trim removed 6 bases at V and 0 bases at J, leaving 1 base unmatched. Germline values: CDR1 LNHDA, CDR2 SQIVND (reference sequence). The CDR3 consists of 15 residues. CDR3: CASRGTGATNEKLFF. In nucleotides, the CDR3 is TGTGCCAGTAGAGGGACAGGGGCAACTAATGAAAAACTGTTTTTT.

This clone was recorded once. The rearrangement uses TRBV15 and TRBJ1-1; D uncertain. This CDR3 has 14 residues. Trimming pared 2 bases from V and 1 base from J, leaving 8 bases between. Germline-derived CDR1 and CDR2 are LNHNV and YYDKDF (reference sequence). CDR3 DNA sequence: TGTGCCACCAGCAGAAGGCAGGCGAACACTGAAGCTTTCTTT. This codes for CATSRRQANTEAFF.

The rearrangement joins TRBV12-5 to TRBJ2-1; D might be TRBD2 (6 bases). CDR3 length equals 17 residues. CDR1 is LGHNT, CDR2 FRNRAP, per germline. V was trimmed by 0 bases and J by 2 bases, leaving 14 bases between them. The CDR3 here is CASGLVNLASAYNEQFF. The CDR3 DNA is TGTGCTAGTGGTTTGGTAAACCTAGCGTCAGCCTACAATGAGCAGTTCTTC.

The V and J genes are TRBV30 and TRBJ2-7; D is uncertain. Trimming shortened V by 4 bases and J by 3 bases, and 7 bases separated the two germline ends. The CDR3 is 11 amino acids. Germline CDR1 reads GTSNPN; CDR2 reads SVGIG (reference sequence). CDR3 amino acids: CAWKTNYEQYF. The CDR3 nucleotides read TGTGCCTGGAAAACAAACTACGAGCAGTACTTC.

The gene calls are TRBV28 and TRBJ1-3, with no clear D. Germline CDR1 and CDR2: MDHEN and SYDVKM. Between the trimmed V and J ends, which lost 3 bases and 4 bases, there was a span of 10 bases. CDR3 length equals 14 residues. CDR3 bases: TGTGCCAGCAGTTTTGGGAGATCCGGAAACACCATATATTTT. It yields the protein CASSFGRSGNTIYF.

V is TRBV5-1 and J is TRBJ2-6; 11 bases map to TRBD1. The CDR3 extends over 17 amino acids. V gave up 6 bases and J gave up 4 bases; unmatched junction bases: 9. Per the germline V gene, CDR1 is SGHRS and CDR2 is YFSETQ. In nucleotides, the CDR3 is TGCGCCAGCATGGGACAGGGGGATCTGGCCGGGGCCAACGTCCTGACTTTC. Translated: CASMGQGDLAGANVLTF.

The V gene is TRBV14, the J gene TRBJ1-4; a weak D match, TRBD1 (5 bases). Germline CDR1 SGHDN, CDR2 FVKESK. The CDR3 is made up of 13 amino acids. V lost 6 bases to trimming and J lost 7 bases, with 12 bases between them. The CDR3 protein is CASRGGDGEKLFF. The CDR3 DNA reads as TGTGCCAGCAGAGGAGGGGACGGTGAAAAACTGTTTTTT.

CDR3 in amino acids: CSVETPQGLNGNTEAFF. CDR3 nucleotides: TGCAGCGTTGAAACCCCTCAGGGCCTGAATGGGAACACTGAAGCTTTCTTT. This rearrangement joins TRBV29-1 to TRBJ1-1; possibly TRBD1 for D (5 bases). V shed 2 bases and J shed 1 base, with 20 bases lying between them. This CDR3 is built from 17 residues. Germline CDR1 is SQVTM and CDR2 is ANQGSEA.

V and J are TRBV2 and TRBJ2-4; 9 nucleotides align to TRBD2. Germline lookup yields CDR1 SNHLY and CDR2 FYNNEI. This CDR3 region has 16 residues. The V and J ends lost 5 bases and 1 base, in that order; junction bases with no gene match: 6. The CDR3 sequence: CASSRLADGAKNIQYF. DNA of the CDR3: TGTGCCAGCAGTCGACTAGCGGATGGGGCCAAAAACATTCAGTACTTC.

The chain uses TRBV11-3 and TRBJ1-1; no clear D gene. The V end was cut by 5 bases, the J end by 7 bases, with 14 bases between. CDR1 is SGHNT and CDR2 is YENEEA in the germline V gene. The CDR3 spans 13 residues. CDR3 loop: CASSPPGGSEAFF. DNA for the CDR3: TGTGCCAGCAGCCCGCCCGGCGGGAGTGAAGCTTTCTTT. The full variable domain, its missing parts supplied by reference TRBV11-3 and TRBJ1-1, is EAGVVQSPRYKIIEKKQPVAFWCNPISGHNTLYWYLQNLGQGPELLIRYENEEAVDDSQLPKDRFSAERLKGVDSTLKIQPAELGDSAVYLCASSPPGGSEAFFGQGTRLTVV.

As DNA, the CDR3 is TGTGCCCACGAAGGAGTATTTTATGGCTACACCTTC. Translating it yields CAHEGVFYGYTF. This chain joins TRBV30 and TRBJ1-2; D remains unclear. The CDR3 runs to 12 residues. CDR1 is GTSNPN, CDR2 SVGIG, per germline (reference sequence). V dropped 8 bases and J dropped 5 bases, with 15 bases sitting between them.

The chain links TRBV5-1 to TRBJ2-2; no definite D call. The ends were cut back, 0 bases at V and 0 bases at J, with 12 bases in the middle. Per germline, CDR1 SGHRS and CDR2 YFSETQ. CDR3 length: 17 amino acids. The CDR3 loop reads CASSLDRASANTGELFF. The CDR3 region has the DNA TGCGCCAGCAGCTTGGACCGTGCAAGCGCGAACACCGGGGAGCTGTTTTTT.

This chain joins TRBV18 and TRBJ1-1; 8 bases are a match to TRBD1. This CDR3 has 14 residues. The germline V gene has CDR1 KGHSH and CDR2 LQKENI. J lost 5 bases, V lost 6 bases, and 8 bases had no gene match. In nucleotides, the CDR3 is TGTGCCAGCTCCACCGGACAGGGAACAACTGAAGCTTTCTTT. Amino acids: CASSTGQGTTEAFF.

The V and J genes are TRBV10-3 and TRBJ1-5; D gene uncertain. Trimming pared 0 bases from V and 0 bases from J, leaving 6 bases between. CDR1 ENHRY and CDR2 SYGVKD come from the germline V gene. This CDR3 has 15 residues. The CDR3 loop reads CAISESAYSNQPQHF. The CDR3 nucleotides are TGTGCCATCAGTGAGTCCGCGTATAGCAATCAGCCCCAGCATTTT.

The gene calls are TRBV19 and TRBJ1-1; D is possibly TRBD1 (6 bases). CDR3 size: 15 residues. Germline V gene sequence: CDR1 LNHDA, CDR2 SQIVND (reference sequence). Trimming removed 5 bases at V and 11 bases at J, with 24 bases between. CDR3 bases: TGTGCCAGTAGTGAGGACAGCGCCCGGATGGATTCGGCTTTCTTT. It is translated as CASSEDSARMDSAFF.

DNA for the CDR3: TGTGCCAGCAGCCCCCCCATAGCTCTAGCGGGAGTTCTGCCAGATACGCAGTATTTT. This sequence encodes CASSPPIALAGVLPDTQYF. V usage is TRBV14 and J usage is TRBJ2-3, with 10 bases that match TRBD2. The CDR3 sequence is 19 residues long. Germline V gene sequence: CDR1 SGHDN, CDR2 FVKESK. Germline trimming cut 4 bases from V and 4 bases from J; bases unmatched to any gene: 17. Combining the CDR3 with reference TRBV14 and TRBJ2-3 gives the whole variable domain EAGVTQFPSHSVIEKGQTVTLRCDPISGHDNLYWYRRVMGKEIKFLLHFVKESKQDESGMPNNRFLAERTGGTYSTLKVQPAELEDSGVYFCASSPPIALAGVLPDTQYFGPGTRLTVL.

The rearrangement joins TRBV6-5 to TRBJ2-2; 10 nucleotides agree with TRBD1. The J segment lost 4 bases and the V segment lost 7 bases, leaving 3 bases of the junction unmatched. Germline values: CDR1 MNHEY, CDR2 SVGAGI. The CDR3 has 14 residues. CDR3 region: CASIRTGGTGELFF. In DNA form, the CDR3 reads TGTGCCAGCATTAGGACAGGGGGCACCGGGGAGCTGTTTTTT.

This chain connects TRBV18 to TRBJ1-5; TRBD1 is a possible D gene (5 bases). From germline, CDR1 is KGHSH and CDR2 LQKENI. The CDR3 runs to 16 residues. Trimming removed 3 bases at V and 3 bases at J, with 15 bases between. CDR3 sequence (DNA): TGTGCCAGCTCACCGCCCGGTGGGGGGTACAATCAGCCCCAGCATTTT. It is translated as CASSPPGGGYNQPQHF.

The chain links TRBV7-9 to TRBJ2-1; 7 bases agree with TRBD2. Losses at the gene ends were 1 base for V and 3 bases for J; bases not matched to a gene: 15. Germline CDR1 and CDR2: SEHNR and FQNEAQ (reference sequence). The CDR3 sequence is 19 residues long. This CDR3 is CASSLELPASGLRYNEQFF. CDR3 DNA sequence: TGTGCCAGCAGCTTAGAACTTCCCGCTAGCGGATTACGCTACAATGAGCAGTTCTTC.

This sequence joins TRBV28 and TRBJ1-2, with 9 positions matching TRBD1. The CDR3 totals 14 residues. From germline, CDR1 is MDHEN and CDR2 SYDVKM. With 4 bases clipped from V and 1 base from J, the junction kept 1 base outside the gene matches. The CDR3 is CASSSGQGNYGYTF. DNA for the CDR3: TGTGCCAGCAGTTCGGGACAGGGTAACTATGGCTACACCTTC.

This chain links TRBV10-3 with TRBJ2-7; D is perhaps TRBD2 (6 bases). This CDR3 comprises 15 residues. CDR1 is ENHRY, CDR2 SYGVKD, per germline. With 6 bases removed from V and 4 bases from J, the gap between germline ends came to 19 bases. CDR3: CAISPRLDSFYEQYF. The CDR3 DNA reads TGTGCCATCAGCCCGAGACTAGATTCTTTTTACGAGCAGTACTTC.

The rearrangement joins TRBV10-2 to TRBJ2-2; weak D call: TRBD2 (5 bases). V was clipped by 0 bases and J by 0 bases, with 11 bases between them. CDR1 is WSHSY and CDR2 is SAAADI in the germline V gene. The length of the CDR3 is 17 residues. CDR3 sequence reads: CASSESIGRANTGELFF. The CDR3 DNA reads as TGCGCCAGCAGTGAGTCTATAGGGCGGGCGAACACCGGGGAGCTGTTTTTT.